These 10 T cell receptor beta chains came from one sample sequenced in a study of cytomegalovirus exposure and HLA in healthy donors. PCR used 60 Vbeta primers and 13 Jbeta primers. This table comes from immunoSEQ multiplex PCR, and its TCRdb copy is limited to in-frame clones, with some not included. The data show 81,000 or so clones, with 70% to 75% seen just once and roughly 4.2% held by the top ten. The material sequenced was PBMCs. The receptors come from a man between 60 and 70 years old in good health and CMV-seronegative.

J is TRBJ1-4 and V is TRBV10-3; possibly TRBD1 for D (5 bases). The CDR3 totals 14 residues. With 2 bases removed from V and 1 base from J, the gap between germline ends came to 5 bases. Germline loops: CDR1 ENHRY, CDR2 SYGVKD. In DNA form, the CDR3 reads TGTGCCATCAGTGAGACAGGAACTAATGAAAAACTGTTTTTT. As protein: CAISETGTNEKLFF.

The CDR3 DNA sequence: TGTGCCAGCAGTCCGGACAGGGTGAACACCGGGGAGCTGTTTTTT. Translated, it gives CASSPDRVNTGELFF. The rearrangement uses TRBV6-1 and TRBJ2-2; the match to TRBD1 covers 8 bases. V dropped 5 bases and J dropped 1; count of bases not matched to a gene: 3. The CDR3 is made up of 15 amino acids. Germline-derived CDR1 and CDR2 are MNHNS and SASEGT.

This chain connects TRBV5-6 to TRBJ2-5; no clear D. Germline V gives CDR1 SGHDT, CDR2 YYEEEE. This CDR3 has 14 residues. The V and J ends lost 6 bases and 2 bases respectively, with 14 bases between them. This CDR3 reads CASTPWSLQETQYF. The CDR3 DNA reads TGTGCCAGCACCCCCTGGAGCCTACAAGAGACCCAGTACTTC.

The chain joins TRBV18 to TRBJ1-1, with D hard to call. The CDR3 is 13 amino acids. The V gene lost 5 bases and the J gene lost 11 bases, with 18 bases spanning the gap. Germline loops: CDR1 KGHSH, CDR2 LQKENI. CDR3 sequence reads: CASSTEEGVAAFF. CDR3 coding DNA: TGTGCCAGCTCAACGGAAGAGGGAGTGGCGGCTTTCTTT.

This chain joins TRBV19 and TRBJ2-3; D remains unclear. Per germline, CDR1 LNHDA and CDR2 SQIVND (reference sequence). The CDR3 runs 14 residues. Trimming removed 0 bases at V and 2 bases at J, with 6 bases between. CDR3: CASSIDLSTDTQYF. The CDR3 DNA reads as TGTGCCAGTAGTATAGATCTGTCCACAGATACGCAGTATTTT.

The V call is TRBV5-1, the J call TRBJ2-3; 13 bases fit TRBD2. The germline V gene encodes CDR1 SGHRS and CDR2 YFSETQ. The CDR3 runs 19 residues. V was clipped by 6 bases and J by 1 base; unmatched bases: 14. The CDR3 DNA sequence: TGCGCCAGCACCCGAGGGCGGACTAGCGGGGGCCGGGGCACAGATACGCAGTATTTT. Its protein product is CASTRGRTSGGRGTDTQYF.

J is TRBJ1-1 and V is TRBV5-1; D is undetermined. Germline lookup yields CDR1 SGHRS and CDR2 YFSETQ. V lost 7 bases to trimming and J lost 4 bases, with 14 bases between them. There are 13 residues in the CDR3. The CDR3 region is CASLKGRGTEAFF. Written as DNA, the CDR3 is TGCGCCAGCCTTAAAGGACGGGGCACTGAAGCTTTCTTT.

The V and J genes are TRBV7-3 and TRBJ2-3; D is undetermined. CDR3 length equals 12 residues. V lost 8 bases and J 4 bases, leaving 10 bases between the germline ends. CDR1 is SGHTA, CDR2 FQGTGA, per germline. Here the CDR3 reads CASRNGADTQYF. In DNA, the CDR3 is TGTGCCAGCCGCAACGGTGCAGATACGCAGTATTTT.

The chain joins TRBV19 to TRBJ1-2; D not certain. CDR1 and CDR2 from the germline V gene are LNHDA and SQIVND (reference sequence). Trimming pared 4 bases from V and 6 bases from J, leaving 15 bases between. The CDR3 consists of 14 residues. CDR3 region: CASSKEGRNDGYTF. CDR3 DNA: TGTGCCAGTAGTAAGGAGGGCAGGAACGATGGCTACACCTTC.

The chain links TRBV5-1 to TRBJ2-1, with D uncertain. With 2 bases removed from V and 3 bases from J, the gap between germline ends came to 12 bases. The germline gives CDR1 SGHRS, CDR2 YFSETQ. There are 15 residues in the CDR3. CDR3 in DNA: TGCGCCAGCAGCTTCCCCCGGTCGGGCTACAATGAGCAGTTCTTC. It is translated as CASSFPRSGYNEQFF.